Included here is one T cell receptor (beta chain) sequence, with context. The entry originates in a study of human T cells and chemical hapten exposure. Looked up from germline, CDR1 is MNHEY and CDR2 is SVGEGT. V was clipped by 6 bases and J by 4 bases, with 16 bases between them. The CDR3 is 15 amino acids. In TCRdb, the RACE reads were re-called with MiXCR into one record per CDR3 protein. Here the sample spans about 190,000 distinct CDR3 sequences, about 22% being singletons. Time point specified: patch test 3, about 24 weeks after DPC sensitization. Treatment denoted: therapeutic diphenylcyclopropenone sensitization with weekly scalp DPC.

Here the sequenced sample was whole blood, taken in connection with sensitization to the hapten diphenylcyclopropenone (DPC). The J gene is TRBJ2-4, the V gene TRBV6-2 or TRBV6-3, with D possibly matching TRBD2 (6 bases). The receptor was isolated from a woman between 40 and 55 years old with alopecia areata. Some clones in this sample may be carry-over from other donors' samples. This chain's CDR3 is CASSRGGALKNIQYF. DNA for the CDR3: TGTGCCAGCAGCCGAGGCGGGGCATTGAAAAACATTCAGTACTTC.